The entry that follows covers one T cell receptor (beta chain) sequence. As handled by the study authors: Cell counts per sample came from amplifying reference gene primers. Data came from immunoSEQ multiplex PCR; TCRdb stores just in-frame clones and leaves some out. V, J and clone size reflect that table, while D and trimming were determined from the DNA. The sample includes about 160,000 clones, about 92% seen only once; the top ten take roughly a sixth. The data were obtained in a study of blood T cell repertoires in COVID-19. Across the study: Acute and convalescent COVID-19 specimens originated in the United States, Italy and Spain. T cells, B-cell-depleted T cells, or PBMCs provided the cDNA or gDNA that served as material.

V was shortened by 7 bases and J by 0 bases, with 13 bases between the two germline ends. Germline values: CDR1 SGHRS, CDR2 YFSETQ. The CDR3 length is 14 residues. J is TRBJ2-5 and V is TRBV5-1, with no clear D. The TCR sequence derives from a man between 60 and 70 years old with active or convalescent COVID-19. Material for sequencing was peripheral blood. DNA for the CDR3: TGCGCCAGCGGAGACTCCGCCAACCAAGAGACCCAGTACTTC. Translated, it gives CASGDSANQETQYF.